The 17 T cell receptor beta chains below come from one sample, sequenced in a study of CD8+ T cells in alopecia areata. Extraction of RNA preceded its reverse transcription into cDNA, which served as the sequencing template. Sequencing was performed with immunoSEQ multiplex PCR; in TCRdb, only in-frame clones are kept and a portion is missing. The table records roughly 250,000 clones, less than 80% of them present only once. The sequencing used CD4+ T cells sorted from blood, collected at week 0. These receptors were taken from a human donor with alopecia areata.

The V and J genes are TRBV18 and TRBJ2-6; possible D gene TRBD1, 5 bases. The CDR3 runs to 15 residues. Per the germline V gene, CDR1 is KGHSH and CDR2 is LQKENI. The V end was cut by 5 bases, the J end by 1 base, with 9 bases between. The CDR3 DNA reads as TGTGCCAGCTCATCCACAGGATCTGGGGCCAACGTCCTGACTTTC. Amino acid sequence: CASSSTGSGANVLTF.

This clone has only a few counts. The chain recombines TRBV10-3 with TRBJ1-3; 7 bases map to TRBD1. This CDR3 contains 14 residues. Germline V gene sequence: CDR1 ENHRY, CDR2 SYGVKD. The ends lost 9 bases at V and 6 bases at J; junction bases unmatched: 11. CDR3 protein: CAMGDSDWENTIYF. CDR3 DNA sequence: TGTGCCATGGGGGACAGTGACTGGGAAAACACCATATATTTT.

The chain joins TRBV7-2 to TRBJ1-5; 9 nucleotides line up with TRBD1. The germline gives CDR1 SGHTA, CDR2 FQGNSA. The CDR3 is 14 residues long. After removal of 5 bases from V and 6 bases from J, the junction contained 5 bases not matched to a gene. DNA for the CDR3: TGTGCCAGCAGCGCTAGACAGGGGGTTCAGCCCCAGCATTTT. It encodes CASSARQGVQPQHF.

A word on this clone: The same CDR3 is also encoded by other DNA sequences in this sample. CDR3 residues: CASSPPGQPQHF. The CDR3 region has the DNA TGTGCCAGCTCACCACCGGGTCAGCCCCAGCATTTT. The J gene is TRBJ1-5, the V gene TRBV18; D is ambiguous. The V gene lost 0 bases and the J gene lost 6 bases, with 3 bases spanning the gap. CDR1 is KGHSH, CDR2 LQKENI, per germline. This CDR3 contains 12 residues. Full variable domain (missing parts from reference TRBV18 and TRBJ1-5): NAGVMQNPRHLVRRRGQEARLRCSPMKGHSHVYWYRQLPEEGLKFMVYLQKENIIDESGMPKERFSAEFPKEGPSILRIQQVVRGDSAAYFCASSPPGQPQHFGDGTRLSIL.

This CDR3 reads CASSSRRQETQYF. The CDR3 bases are TGTGCCAGCAGCTCCCGGAGACAAGAGACCCAGTACTTC. V gene TRBV5-6 combines with J gene TRBJ2-5; no clear D. This CDR3 is 13 amino acids long. The V end lost 3 bases, the J end lost 2 bases, and 8 bases lay between the germline ends. CDR1 is SGHDT and CDR2 is YYEEEE in the germline V gene.

Notes on this clone: Germline is not matched at one junction end, which may reflect a read error. J is TRBJ2-5 and V is TRBV29-1, with D possibly matching TRBD1 (6 bases). The CDR3 spans 16 residues. Per germline, CDR1 SQVTM and CDR2 ANQGSEA. The CDR3 region is CGVGADRGWGPQTQYF. The CDR3 bases are TGCGGCGTTGGTGCGGATCGCGGATGGGGGCCGCAGACCCAGTACTTC.

The rearrangement joins TRBV29-1 to TRBJ1-1; TRBD1 matches at 8 bases. This CDR3 spans 14 amino acids. Germline CDR1 and CDR2: SQVTM and ANQGSEA. The trim removed 7 bases at V and 5 bases at J, leaving 12 bases unmatched. The CDR3 DNA reads as TGCAGCGGCTCCCGGCAGGGGGCGGTAACTGAAGCTTTCTTT. Encoded protein: CSGSRQGAVTEAFF.

This chain joins TRBV7-9 and TRBJ2-3, with D tentatively TRBD1 or TRBD2 (5 bases each). The V and J ends lost 4 bases and 9 bases respectively, with 14 bases between them. The CDR3 sequence is 13 residues long. Germline V lookup: CDR1 SEHNR, CDR2 FQNEAQ (reference sequence). This chain's CDR3 is CASSSAGTETQYF. The CDR3 DNA reads as TGTGCCAGCAGCTCCGCCGGGACGGAGACGCAGTATTTT.

This clone came up a few times. The V call is TRBV9, the J call TRBJ2-5; no firm D call. Trimming stripped 4 bases from V and 2 bases from J, with 12 bases between. The CDR3 is 14 amino acids. The germline V gene has CDR1 SGDLS and CDR2 YYNGEE. CDR3 in amino acids: CASSKDGGQETQYF. CDR3 bases: TGTGCCAGCAGCAAGGACGGCGGACAAGAGACCCAGTACTTC.

The rearrangement links TRBV7-3 to TRBJ2-1; 8 nucleotides align to TRBD2. The trim removed 5 bases at V and 3 bases at J, leaving 3 bases unmatched. The CDR3 consists of 14 residues. The germline CDR1 and CDR2 sequences are SGHTA and FQGTGA. The CDR3 coding sequence is TGTGCCAGCAGCGTAGCGGGGTTCTACAATGAGCAGTTCTTC. This codes for CASSVAGFYNEQFF.

The V call is TRBV5-1, the J call TRBJ2-3; D ambiguous. CDR1 SGHRS and CDR2 YFSETQ come from the germline V gene. Trimming pared 6 bases from V and 7 bases from J, leaving 12 bases between. CDR3 length: 12 amino acids. Written as DNA, the CDR3 is TGCGCCAGCAACTGGGATGGCCATACGCAGTATTTT. Protein: CASNWDGHTQYF.

The chain links TRBV5-6 to TRBJ2-6; D is possibly TRBD2 (6 bases). CDR3 length: 16 amino acids. V lost 4 bases to trimming and J lost 3 bases, with 14 bases between them. Germline assignment: CDR1 SGHDT and CDR2 YYEEEE. CDR3 sequence (DNA): TGTGCCAGCAGCCCGCCCGGGGGACTTGGGGCCAACGTCCTGACTTTC. Its protein product is CASSPPGGLGANVLTF.

The chain couples TRBV29-1 to TRBJ1-2, with D unclear. The germline V and J ends were trimmed by 5 bases and 8 bases, with 12 bases remaining between them. Germline V gene lookup returns CDR1 SQVTM and CDR2 ANQGSEA. The CDR3 is made up of 11 amino acids. CDR3 residues: CSVSTGEGYTF. CDR3 DNA: TGCAGCGTTTCGACCGGCGAAGGCTACACCTTC.

The gene calls are TRBV30 and TRBJ1-2, with 10 nucleotides matching TRBD1. V gave up 8 bases and J gave up 10 bases; unmatched junction bases: 4. This CDR3 region has 10 residues. Germline loops: CDR1 GTSNPN, CDR2 SVGIG (reference sequence). CDR3 amino acids: CAGDRGHYTF. The CDR3 bases are TGTGCCGGGGACAGGGGCCACTACACCTTC.

This chain links TRBV30 with TRBJ2-7, with a tentative D call TRBD2 (6 bases). From germline, CDR1 is GTSNPN and CDR2 SVGIG (reference sequence). V was shortened by 2 bases and J by 7 bases, with 12 bases between the two germline ends. The CDR3 has 12 amino acids. Written as DNA, the CDR3 is TGTGCCTGGAGTTATAAAAGCGGGGAGCAGTACTTC. Protein sequence: CAWSYKSGEQYF.

The chain combines TRBV13 with TRBJ2-1, with a tentative D call TRBD2 (6 bases). The CDR3 runs to 18 residues. Germline-derived CDR1 and CDR2 are PRHDT and FYEKMQ (reference sequence). V lost 1 base and J 5 bases, leaving 21 bases between the germline ends. CDR3 sequence reads: CASSLEYRRGLGNNEQFF. CDR3 DNA sequence: TGTGCCAGCAGCTTAGAGTATCGGAGGGGACTGGGCAACAATGAGCAGTTCTTC.

Comments on this clone: Sequence at one end of the junction differs from germline and may be a read error. The genes are TRBV7-2 and TRBJ1-2; 7 bases line up with TRBD1. Germline V gene data show CDR1 as SGHTA and CDR2 as FQGNSA. The CDR3 is 12 residues long. This CDR3 is CASRRGPDRPHF. In DNA, the CDR3 is TGTGCCAGCAGGAGGGGACCGGACAGGCCACACTTC.